Sequencing of this TCR beta chain was carried out in a study of cytotoxic CD8 clonotypes in ibrutinib-treated CLL. To note about this clone: The antigen remains unidentified.

Researchers set a sequencing depth target of 1 in 200,000 to 1 in 1 million T cells. Method: immunoSEQ multiplex PCR; TCRdb's copy keeps in-frame clones and lacks some. This sample yields 150,000 to 200,000 clones, of which around 84% are seen a single time; roughly 1.9% belongs to the top ten. Germline CDR1 and CDR2: SGHRS and YFSETQ. The V end lost 5 bases, the J end lost 0 bases, and 10 bases lay between the germline ends. The CDR3 has 14 residues. Study-level findings and limits: A difference in sampling times existed between sustained-remission and progressing patients. Under therapy, public clonotypes either contracted or stayed stable, and they were uncommon.

The chain employs TRBV5-1 and TRBJ2-3; the D call may be TRBD1 or TRBD2 (6 bases each). The sequenced sample was PBMCs, obtained after 12 months of ibrutinib treatment. This clonotype was obtained from a human donor with chronic lymphocytic leukemia. The CDR3 loop is CASRTGTSTDTQYF. CDR3 nucleotides: TGCGCCAGCAGAACAGGGACTAGCACAGATACGCAGTATTTT.